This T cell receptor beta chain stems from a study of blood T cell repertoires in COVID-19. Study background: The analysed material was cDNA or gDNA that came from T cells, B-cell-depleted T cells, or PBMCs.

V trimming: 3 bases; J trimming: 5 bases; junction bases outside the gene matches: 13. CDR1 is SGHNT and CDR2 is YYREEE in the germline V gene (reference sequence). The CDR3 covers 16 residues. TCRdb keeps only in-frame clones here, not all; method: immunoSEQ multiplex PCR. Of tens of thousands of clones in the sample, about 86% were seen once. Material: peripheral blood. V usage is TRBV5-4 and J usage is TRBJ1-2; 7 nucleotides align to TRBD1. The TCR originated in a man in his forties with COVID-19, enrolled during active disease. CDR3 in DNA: TGTGCCAGCAGCTCATGGGACAGCCGGTTAACTTATGGCTACACCTTC. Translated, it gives CASSSWDSRLTYGYTF.